The clone carrying this T cell receptor beta chain was observed many times. Its antigen is not known. V gave up 4 bases and J gave up 8 bases, with 6 bases separating them. The CDR3 loop spans 11 amino acids. CDR1 and CDR2 from the germline V gene are SNHLY and FYNNEI. These data come from a study of T cells after yellow fever vaccination. Study-level information: Fractions with few cells were prepared using SMART-Seq v4 Ultra Low Input.

Study conclusions and caveats: Primary-vaccination clones mostly resurfaced post-booster (96% CD4, approximately 87% CD8). Contaminants from the bulk population, in the form of abundant clonotypes, could be found in FACS-sorted repertoires.

Production of TCR cDNA was by 5'RACE template switching, which also added a universal primer site and UMIs. TCRdb itself ran the 5' RACE reads through MiXCR, one entry per CDR3 protein. Of 100,000 to 150,000 distinct CDR3 sequences detected, about 7% appear once; the ten largest clones hold 2.5%. The chain combines TRBV2 with TRBJ2-1; the D is unclear. The sequences come from CD4+ T cells sorted from PBMCs, collected roughly 10 days after the first yellow fever vaccination. The sequence was obtained from a young man who received the YFV17D yellow fever vaccine. The CDR3 loop is CASSAGYEQFF. The CDR3 nucleotides are TGTGCCAGCAGTGCCGGCTATGAGCAGTTCTTC. Filled out from reference TRBV2 and TRBJ2-1, the complete variable domain reads EPEVTQTPSHQVTQMGQEVILRCVPISNHLYFYWYRQILGQKVEFLVSFYNNEISEKSEIFDDQFSVERPDGSNFTLKIRSTKLEDSAMYFCASSAGYEQFFGPGTRLTVL.